This T cell receptor beta chain is drawn from a study of CD8+CD57+ T cells in acquired aplastic anemia. Study-wide context: Average DNA yield from sorted CD4+ and CD8+ cells was around 3 ug.

Details on this clonotype: No antigen is known for it.

The study, taken as a whole, reports: About 30 CD8+ CDR3 sequences occurred in both the patients and the controls.

CDR1 and CDR2 from the germline V gene are SNHLY and FYNNEI. Trimming removed 4 bases from V and 3 bases from J; junction bases left unmatched: 12. The CDR3 is 17 amino acids. Sequenced patients had shown CD8+CD57+ cell expansion by flow cytometry. The patients, all of them, had severe acquired aplastic anemia. Blood samples were obtained from patients who had received no prior therapy. TCR beta VDJ and CDR3 were profiled, and genomic DNA was the template. MiXCR was run by TCRdb on the reads, yielding one entry per CDR3 protein. The data contain approximately 130,000 distinct CDR3 sequences, approximately 36% of them seen just once; the ten biggest clones take up 2.6%.

What was sequenced was sorted CD4+, CD8+, or CD8+CD57+ T cells (not recorded which) from PBMCs. The chain joins TRBV2 to TRBJ1-2; 9 nucleotides agree with TRBD1. The sequence was obtained from a human donor with aplastic anemia. DNA for the CDR3: TGTGCCAGCAGTGTGGGACGGACAGGGGTCGTTTACTATGGCTACACCTTC. Its protein product is CASSVGRTGVVYYGYTF.